This entry lists 21 T cell receptor beta chains sequenced from one sample in a study of T cells after posttransplantation cyclophosphamide. Busulfan-fludarabine conditioning, marrow transplant, and cyclophosphamide on days +3 and +4 were administered. Sequencing was performed with immunoSEQ multiplex PCR; in TCRdb, only in-frame clones are kept and a portion is missing. This sample has fewer than 7,000 clones, each found more than once. The specimen comprised PBMCs, sampled around 400 days after allogeneic stem cell transplant with posttransplant cyclophosphamide. These receptors originate from a male patient aged 60 to 75 who received an allogeneic stem cell transplant from a related donor, was CMV-positive, and had acute GVHD only. Some T cells may be transferred from the graft donor.

This clone ranks as medium-sized (0.01 to 0.1%). The DNA of the CDR3 is TGTGCCAGCAAAGTAGAGGGAGGGACTAACAATGAGCAGTTCTTC. Translation: CASKVEGGTNNEQFF. This chain connects TRBV2 to TRBJ2-1; TRBD2 matches 7 bases. CDR1 SNHLY and CDR2 FYNNEI come from the germline V gene. J lost 5 bases, V lost 7 bases, and 11 bases had no gene match. CDR3 length equals 15 residues.

This clone was seen at least ten times. The V and J genes are TRBV2 and TRBJ2-2, with a weak D call TRBD1 (6 bases). This CDR3 spans 14 amino acids. Per germline, CDR1 SNHLY and CDR2 FYNNEI. The V gene lost 6 bases and the J gene lost 3 bases, with 11 bases spanning the gap. The CDR3 DNA reads as TGTGCCAGCAGAGGGGACATTCACACCGGGGAGCTGTTTTTT. Translating gives CASRGDIHTGELFF. The variable domain in full, completed from reference TRBV2 and TRBJ2-2, reads EPEVTQTPSHQVTQMGQEVILRCVPISNHLYFYWYRQILGQKVEFLVSFYNNEISEKSEIFDDQFSVERPDGSNFTLKIRSTKLEDSAMYFCASRGDIHTGELFFGEGSRLTVL.

This clone was seen at least ten times. One end of the junction varies from germline; a read error may be responsible. This chain connects TRBV7-8 to TRBJ2-2, with TRBD2 matching over 11 bases. Germline lookup yields CDR1 SGHVS and CDR2 FQNEAQ. The CDR3 is 14 residues long. Here the CDR3 reads CASSLAGGTGELFF. Here the CDR3 DNA reads TGTGCCAGCAGCCTAGCGGGGGGCACCGGGGAGCTGTTTTTT.

This clone was counted many times. The chain carries TRBV5-6 and TRBJ1-5; D ambiguous. The CDR3 contains 15 residues. Trimming cost V 0 bases and J 5 bases, with 12 bases left between them. Germline V gene data show CDR1 as SGHDT and CDR2 as YYEEEE. The CDR3 loop is CASSLDSAVDQPQHF. The CDR3 DNA sequence: TGTGCCAGCAGCTTGGATAGCGCCGTAGATCAGCCCCAGCATTTT.

This clone was seen at least ten times. The chain joins TRBV9 to TRBJ1-5, with TRBD1 matching over 7 bases. The junction had 6 bases not matched to a gene; V was cut back by 3 bases and J by 3 bases. CDR3 length equals 15 residues. In germline, CDR1 is SGDLS, CDR2 YYNGEE. This chain's CDR3 is CASSGRDRPNQPQHF. The CDR3 region has the DNA TGTGCCAGCAGCGGCCGGGACAGACCCAATCAGCCCCAGCATTTT.

This chain connects TRBV2 to TRBJ2-1; TRBD2 matches 9 bases. The CDR3 contains 12 residues. Germline CDR1 reads SNHLY; CDR2 reads FYNNEI. The V segment lost 8 bases and the J segment 7 bases; nucleotides outside the gene matches: 3. The CDR3 nucleotides are TGTGCCAGCGCGGGGGGGGGAAATGAGCAGTTCTTC. It codes for CASAGGGNEQFF.

Ten or more counts support this clone. The chain is built from TRBV29-1 and TRBJ1-2; 12 nucleotides line up with TRBD1. The CDR3 covers 13 residues. Germline V lookup: CDR1 SQVTM, CDR2 ANQGSEA. The ends lost 4 bases at V and 8 bases at J; junction bases unmatched: 5. The DNA for the CDR3 is TGCAGCGTTGTGGGACAGGGGGCTTGGGGCTACACCTTC. Its translation is CSVVGQGAWGYTF.

This clone was found many times. The rearrangement links TRBV9 to TRBJ2-7, with D perhaps matching TRBD1 (5 bases). Germline CDR1 reads SGDLS; CDR2 reads YYNGEE. This CDR3 has 15 residues. The ends were cut back, 2 bases at V and 0 bases at J, with 12 bases in the middle. The CDR3 loop reads CASSVGHRSSYEQYF. The DNA for the CDR3 is TGTGCCAGCAGCGTGGGCCACAGGAGCTCCTACGAGCAGTACTTC.

This clone was observed at least ten times. J is TRBJ1-1 and V is TRBV7-9; TRBD1 might be the D (5 bases). The CDR3 totals 19 residues. Germline V CDR1 and CDR2: SEHNR, FQNEAQ (reference sequence). Trimming pared 1 base from V and 3 bases from J, leaving 24 bases between. The CDR3 is CASSLEGVGVQGSYTEAFF. The CDR3 coding sequence is TGTGCCAGCAGCTTAGAAGGGGTAGGCGTGCAGGGTTCGTACACTGAAGCTTTCTTT.

By sample fraction, this clone is medium-sized. This rearrangement joins TRBV19 to TRBJ1-1, with 9 bases that match TRBD1. The ends lost 8 bases at V and 2 bases at J; junction bases unmatched: 3. The V gene's germline CDR1 is LNHDA and CDR2 SQIVND (reference sequence). The length of the CDR3 is 13 residues. The CDR3 sequence: CASGGQGNTEAFF. The CDR3 coding sequence is TGTGCCAGTGGGGGACAGGGAAACACTGAAGCTTTCTTT.

This clone was counted many times. V is TRBV6-6 and J is TRBJ2-1, with TRBD2 identical over 13 bases. Germline CDR1 MNHNY, CDR2 SVGAGI (reference sequence). The CDR3 consists of 14 residues. The trim removed 7 bases at V and 8 bases at J, leaving 5 bases unmatched. CDR3 nucleotides: TGTGCCAGCACGGGACTAGCGGGGCGGGATGAGCAGTTCTTC. Residues: CASTGLAGRDEQFF.

This clone was seen ten or more times. CDR3 in amino acids: CASSVGGRGQGNEQFF. In DNA form, the CDR3 reads TGTGCCAGCAGCGTAGGCGGGCGCGGACAGGGCAATGAGCAGTTCTTC. The gene calls are TRBV9 and TRBJ2-1; 8 positions match TRBD1. The CDR3 runs to 16 residues. The V gene's germline CDR1 is SGDLS and CDR2 YYNGEE. Trimming took 0 bases from V and 6 from J; bases not matched to a gene: 8.

This clone has ten or more counts. This chain uses TRBV2 with TRBJ2-1, with D possibly being TRBD2 (5 bases). In germline, CDR1 is SNHLY, CDR2 FYNNEI. The V end was cut by 7 bases, the J end by 9 bases, with 13 bases between. The CDR3 consists of 12 residues. The CDR3 region is CASTILVGEQFF. The CDR3 DNA reads as TGTGCCAGCACTATACTAGTCGGTGAGCAGTTCTTC.

To note about this clone: This probably arose from a read error, given a far larger clone one base away. Other DNA sequences in the same sample also yield this CDR3. The V call is TRBV28, the J call TRBJ1-3, with 7 bases matching TRBD1. The CDR3 length is 16 residues. Trimming at V came to 5 bases and at J to 2 bases, leaving 9 bases not matched to a gene. Germline assignment: CDR1 MDHEN and CDR2 SYDVKM. The CDR3 bases are TGTGCCAGCAGTCGCACGGGGACAGTCACTGGAAACACCATATATTTT. Its translation: CASSRTGTVTGNTIYF.

This clone was recorded many times. J is TRBJ2-1 and V is TRBV6-6; 10 nucleotides match TRBD2. Germline-derived CDR1 and CDR2 are MNHNY and SVGAGI (reference sequence). With V trimmed by 5 bases and J by 0 bases, 4 bases remained unmatched. This CDR3 is 16 amino acids long. Here the CDR3 DNA reads TGTGCCAGCAGTGGGACTAGCGTAAGCTCCTACAATGAGCAGTTCTTC. Encoded protein: CASSGTSVSSYNEQFF.

This clone was seen ten or more times. This chain connects TRBV5-6 to TRBJ2-7; 7 bases match TRBD1. The V and J ends lost 4 bases and 3 bases, in that order; junction bases with no gene match: 4. Germline CDR1 SGHDT, CDR2 YYEEEE. The CDR3 runs to 13 residues. Here the CDR3 DNA reads TGTGCCAGCAGCAGGGGGCGCATCTACGAGCAGTACTTC. Amino acids: CASSRGRIYEQYF.

This clone has ten or more counts. The rearrangement links TRBV29-1 to TRBJ2-3; D is perhaps TRBD1 (6 bases). CDR3 length: 15 residues. Between the trimmed V and J ends, which lost 3 bases and 6 bases, there was a span of 19 bases. Germline CDR1 and CDR2: SQVTM and ANQGSEA. The CDR3 DNA is TGCAGCGTTGACCCCGCGACAGGCTTGGATGATACGCAGTATTTT. Encoded protein: CSVDPATGLDDTQYF.

This clone was recorded many times. The V call is TRBV28, the J call TRBJ2-1, with 9 bases matching TRBD2. The CDR3 is made up of 13 amino acids. V dropped 11 bases and J dropped 7; count of bases not matched to a gene: 9. Germline CDR1 reads MDHEN; CDR2 reads SYDVKM. Here the CDR3 reads CASRWAGGNEQFF. DNA for the CDR3: TGTGCCTCGCGTTGGGCGGGAGGGAATGAGCAGTTCTTC.

This clone was counted at least ten times. This chain connects TRBV4-3 to TRBJ2-3; 8 positions match TRBD1. The CDR3 spans 18 residues. Germline V CDR1 and CDR2: LGHNA, YSLEER. J gave up 6 bases and V 0 bases, and 14 bases lay outside the gene matches. This CDR3 is CASSQDMRPQGGPDTQYF. The DNA of the CDR3 is TGCGCCAGCAGCCAAGACATGAGGCCACAGGGGGGCCCGGATACGCAGTATTTT.

In this sample, this clone turned up many times. CDR3 protein: CASSYSVPPERYGYTF. Written as DNA, the CDR3 is TGTGCCAGCAGTTACTCGGTGCCCCCCGAACGGTATGGCTACACCTTC. The chain carries TRBV6-5 and TRBJ1-2; D remains unclear. Germline lookup yields CDR1 MNHEY and CDR2 SVGAGI. The V end lost 0 bases, the J end lost 5 bases, and 16 bases lay between the germline ends. CDR3 size: 16 residues.

Worth noting for this clone: The junction does not match germline at one end; this may be a read error. The chain has TRBV5-1 and TRBJ2-1; D may correspond to TRBD1 or TRBD2 (6 bases each). Per germline, CDR1 SGHRS and CDR2 YFSETQ. The length of the CDR3 is 17 residues. In DNA, the CDR3 is TGCGCCAGCAGCATGGGGGGCCGGGAGAGGTTCTACAGTGAGCAGTTCTTC. It encodes CASSMGGRERFYSEQFF.